These 21 T cell receptor beta chains came from one sample sequenced in a study of blood T cell repertoires in COVID-19. Profiled with immunoSEQ multiplex PCR; TCRdb holds only in-frame clones, not every one. The data contain about 100,000 clones, more than 75% of them seen just once; the ten biggest clones take up approximately 9.8%. Source material: peripheral blood. All receptors derive from a man in his fifties or sixties with active or convalescent COVID-19.

This chain connects TRBV27 to TRBJ1-2, with D possibly matching TRBD1 (6 bases). V lost 5 bases, J lost 8 bases, and 18 bases lay in between. Germline V lookup: CDR1 MNHEY, CDR2 SMNVEV (reference sequence). CDR3 size: 14 residues. In nucleotides, the CDR3 is TGTGCCAGCAGTGCCGGTCAGGGGCACTGGGGCTACACCTTC. Translation gives CASSAGQGHWGYTF.

The genes are TRBV10-2 and TRBJ2-1, with TRBD2 as a possible D gene (6 bases). The ends were cut back, 6 bases at V and 9 bases at J, with 24 bases in the middle. This CDR3 region has 16 residues. The germline gives CDR1 WSHSY, CDR2 SAAADI. The CDR3 loop is CASREPDSSGRGEQFF. The CDR3 nucleotides are TGCGCCAGCAGAGAACCGGACTCCAGCGGGCGCGGTGAGCAGTTCTTC.

This clone appeared once. The rearrangement uses TRBV27 and TRBJ1-4; TRBD1 might be the D (6 bases). The CDR3 is 15 residues long. The germline CDR1 and CDR2 sequences are MNHEY and SMNVEV (reference sequence). Deletions cut 5 bases from V and 5 bases from J, with 15 bases between. The CDR3 DNA is TGTGCCAGCAGTCCGGGGGGGCGGTTGAATGAAAAACTGTTTTTT. Translated, it gives CASSPGGRLNEKLFF.

V and J are TRBV27 and TRBJ1-1; the D is unclear. This CDR3 contains 13 residues. CDR1 and CDR2 from the germline V gene are MNHEY and SMNVEV (reference sequence). V lost 3 bases and J 3 bases, leaving 8 bases between the germline ends. As DNA, the CDR3 is TGTGCCAGCAGTTTGAAAGCTTACACTGAAGCTTTCTTT. It encodes CASSLKAYTEAFF.

The V call is TRBV7-9, the J call TRBJ2-7, with 8 positions matching TRBD2. Trimming removed 5 bases from V and 0 bases from J; junction bases left unmatched: 3. CDR3 length: 14 amino acids. Germline assignment: CDR1 SEHNR and CDR2 FQNEAQ (reference sequence). The DNA for the CDR3 is TGTGCCAGCAGCCCCGGGACTAGCTCCTACGAGCAGTACTTC. Translation: CASSPGTSSYEQYF.

This chain joins TRBV10-3 and TRBJ1-2; TRBD1 agrees at 7 bases. J gave up 2 bases and V 6 bases, and 0 bases lay outside the gene matches. In germline, CDR1 is ENHRY, CDR2 SYGVKD. The CDR3 is 12 residues long. As DNA, the CDR3 is TGTGCCATCAGCAGGGGGAACTATGGCTACACCTTC. Its protein is CAISRGNYGYTF.

The chain links TRBV5-6 to TRBJ2-1; D is ambiguous. Trimming took off 5 bases at V and 7 bases at J, with 13 bases between the two ends. CDR1 SGHDT and CDR2 YYEEEE come from the germline V gene. There are 13 residues in the CDR3. CDR3: CASRAIWANEQFF. DNA of the CDR3: TGTGCCAGCAGAGCCATTTGGGCGAATGAGCAGTTCTTC.

This chain uses TRBV7-9 with TRBJ2-5, with TRBD1 matching 8 bases. The CDR3 consists of 15 residues. In germline, CDR1 is SEHNR, CDR2 FQNEAQ (reference sequence). Trimming at V came to 5 bases and at J to 0 bases, leaving 5 bases not matched to a gene. The CDR3: CASSQRTGYQETQYF. In DNA, the CDR3 is TGTGCCAGCAGCCAAAGGACAGGGTACCAAGAGACCCAGTACTTC.

In its sample, this clone was seen a few times. The chain is built from TRBV5-8 and TRBJ1-1; maybe TRBD1 (6 bases). Trimming cost V 6 bases and J 5 bases, with 14 bases left between them. The germline gives CDR1 SGHTS, CDR2 YDEGEE. The CDR3 covers 13 residues. The CDR3 loop reads CASTYREGTEAFF. For the CDR3, the DNA is TGTGCCAGCACTTACAGGGAGGGTACTGAAGCTTTCTTT.

The chain combines TRBV28 with TRBJ1-1; D is possibly TRBD1 (5 bases). Germline V CDR1 and CDR2: MDHEN, SYDVKM. Trimming pared 6 bases from V and 4 bases from J, leaving 18 bases between. The CDR3 has 15 amino acids. The CDR3 DNA reads TGTGCCAGCAGACCCTCGCGGGGGGGGAGCACTGAAGCTTTCTTT. Protein: CASRPSRGGSTEAFF. The variable domain in full, with the rest retrieved from reference TRBV28 and TRBJ1-1, is DVKVTQSSRYLVKRTGEKVFLECVQDMDHENMFWYRQDPGLGLRLIYFSYDVKMKEKGDIPEGYSVSREKKERFSLILESASTNQTSMYLCASRPSRGGSTEAFFGQGTRLTVV.

The chain couples TRBV11-2 to TRBJ1-2; a weak D match, TRBD1 (6 bases). Per the germline V gene, CDR1 is SGHAT and CDR2 is FQNNGV. The CDR3 runs to 12 residues. Trimming removed 5 bases at V and 4 bases at J, with 8 bases between. DNA of the CDR3: TGTGCCAGCAGCCAGGGGATCTATGGCTACACCTTC. This gives the protein CASSQGIYGYTF.

The chain couples TRBV7-7 to TRBJ2-5, with TRBD2 as a possible D gene (5 bases). The V gene's germline CDR1 is SSHAT and CDR2 FNYEAQ (reference sequence). V lost 5 bases to trimming and J lost 5 bases, with 18 bases between them. The CDR3 is 15 residues long. CDR3 sequence reads: CASSPADGLGETQYF. In nucleotides, the CDR3 is TGTGCCAGCAGCCCAGCGGACGGCTTGGGGGAGACCCAGTACTTC.

There are a few counts of this clone. The chain has TRBV6-2 or TRBV6-3 and TRBJ2-3; 13 bases line up with TRBD2. After removal of 5 bases from V and 5 bases from J, the junction contained 4 bases not matched to a gene. This CDR3 region has 15 residues. From germline, CDR1 is MNHEY and CDR2 SVGEGT. The CDR3 coding sequence is TGTGCCAGCAGTCTCGGACTAGCGGGAGTAGATACGCAGTATTTT. It specifies CASSLGLAGVDTQYF.

This clone has more than one count but fewer than ten. CDR3 nucleotide sequence: TGTGCCAGCAGTGAAGAGCGATCCCCAACGGCCGGGGGCTACACCTTC. It specifies CASSEERSPTAGGYTF. The V and J genes are TRBV2 and TRBJ1-2; D not certain. The V gene lost 1 base and the J gene lost 8 bases, with 20 bases spanning the gap. This CDR3 is 16 amino acids long. Germline V lookup: CDR1 SNHLY, CDR2 FYNNEI.

The CDR3 reads CASRPPGIGGNQPQHF. The CDR3 DNA reads TGTGCCAGTAGGCCCCCCGGCATAGGGGGCAATCAGCCCCAGCATTTT. The V gene is TRBV19, the J gene TRBJ1-5; weak D call: TRBD1 (5 bases). The CDR3 is made up of 16 amino acids. Trimming shortened V by 6 bases and J by 2 bases, and 17 bases separated the two germline ends. Per germline, CDR1 LNHDA and CDR2 SQIVND (reference sequence). Using reference TRBV19 and TRBJ1-5 for the parts outside the CDR3, the full variable domain is DGGITQSPKYLFRKEGQNVTLSCEQNLNHDAMYWYRQDPGQGLRLIYYSQIVNDFQKGDIAEGYSVSREKKESFPLTVTSAQKNPTAFYLCASRPPGIGGNQPQHFGDGTRLSIL.

The V call is TRBV19, the J call TRBJ2-1; 7 bases are shared with TRBD2. Trimming took 3 bases from V and 9 from J; bases not matched to a gene: 11. The CDR3 runs to 15 residues. Germline V lookup: CDR1 LNHDA, CDR2 SQIVND (reference sequence). CDR3 protein: CASSMISSGAGEQFF. The CDR3 DNA follows: TGTGCCAGTAGTATGATCTCTAGCGGAGCGGGTGAGCAGTTCTTC.

J is TRBJ1-2 and V is TRBV19, with 8 positions matching TRBD1. From germline, CDR1 is LNHDA and CDR2 SQIVND (reference sequence). The CDR3 has 14 amino acids. V lost 1 base and J lost 3; bases outside the gene matches: 1. The CDR3 DNA sequence: TGTGCCAGTAGTATAGCGGACAGGGACTATGGCTACACCTTC. Its protein product is CASSIADRDYGYTF.

The gene calls are TRBV9 and TRBJ2-5; TRBD1 matches at 9 bases. Germline V lookup: CDR1 SGDLS, CDR2 YYNGEE. The CDR3 runs 16 residues. Trimming cost V 1 base and J 7 bases; bases outside gene matches: 11. The chain's CDR3 is CASSVTPGQGLGTQYF. CDR3 in DNA: TGTGCCAGCAGCGTAACCCCGGGACAGGGTCTAGGGACCCAGTACTTC.

V gene TRBV5-6 combines with J gene TRBJ1-6; D unresolved. CDR1 and CDR2 (germline): SGHDT, YYEEEE. Trimming took off 4 bases at V and 0 bases at J, with 14 bases between the two ends. This CDR3 is built from 17 residues. The CDR3, as DNA: TGTGCCAGCAGCACCACCATAGATGGCTCCTATAATTCACCCCTCCACTTT. It codes for CASSTTIDGSYNSPLHF.

This chain connects TRBV11-3 to TRBJ2-5; D unresolved. Germline CDR1 and CDR2: SGHNT and YENEEA. With 4 bases removed from V and 2 bases from J, the gap between germline ends came to 14 bases. The length of the CDR3 is 15 residues. The CDR3 region is CASSSYDKGQETQYF. CDR3 nucleotides: TGTGCCAGCAGCTCCTACGACAAAGGACAAGAGACCCAGTACTTC.

This clone showed up just once. The V call is TRBV7-9, the J call TRBJ1-1; maybe TRBD1 (6 bases). Per germline, CDR1 SEHNR and CDR2 FQNEAQ (reference sequence). V was clipped by 4 bases and J by 3 bases, with 9 bases between them. CDR3 length: 13 residues. The CDR3 DNA reads as TGTGCCAGCAGCTCACACAGGGACACTGAAGCTTTCTTT. It is translated as CASSSHRDTEAFF.